What follows are 5 T cell receptor beta chains derived from one specimen sequenced in a study of metastatic and nonmetastatic thyroid tumors. Each patient came to thyroid surgery without any prior treatment (of any kind). MiXCR re-clonotyped the PCR reads for TCRdb. In the table there are under 20,000 clones, around 28% of which are singletons. The sample consisted of tumor tissue. The receptors come from a female donor with papillary thyroid cancer or a benign thyroid nodule (not recorded which). Some clones in this sample may be carry-over from other donors' samples.

The chain carries TRBV5-6 and TRBJ1-6; D unresolved. Looked up from germline, CDR1 is SGHDT and CDR2 is YYEEEE. The CDR3 has 15 residues. V lost 0 bases, J lost 7 bases, and 11 bases lay in between. In DNA, the CDR3 is TGTGCCAGCAGCTTGGACTGGACGGAAAATTCACCCCTCCACTTT. Residues: CASSLDWTENSPLHF.

This clone was detected a few times. This sequence joins TRBV6-1 and TRBJ2-3, with 11 bases lining up with TRBD2. There are 16 residues in the CDR3. The V gene end was trimmed by 4 bases and the J gene end by 0 bases; junction bases not matched to a gene: 3. Germline values: CDR1 MNHNS, CDR2 SASEGT. The CDR3: CASSAGTSGSTDTQYF. For the CDR3, the DNA is TGTGCCAGCAGTGCCGGGACTAGCGGAAGCACAGATACGCAGTATTTT.

The chain joins TRBV12-3 or TRBV12-4 to TRBJ2-7; D unresolved. The CDR3 covers 10 residues. The V end lost 8 bases, the J end lost 2 bases, and 4 bases lay between the germline ends. The CDR3 DNA reads TGTGCCAGCGGAACCTACGAGCAGTACTTC. It specifies CASGTYEQYF.

This sequence joins TRBV20-1 and TRBJ2-7, with 8 nucleotides matching TRBD2. The CDR3 sequence is 14 residues long. Germline V gene sequence: CDR1 DFQATT, CDR2 SNEGSKA (reference sequence). V gave up 6 bases and J gave up 0 bases; unmatched junction bases: 7. CDR3 sequence reads: CSARTSSSSYEQYF. The CDR3 DNA follows: TGCAGTGCCAGGACTAGCAGTAGCTCCTACGAGCAGTACTTC.

The chain combines TRBV11-2 with TRBJ2-1, with D perhaps matching TRBD2 (7 bases). The CDR3 is 15 amino acids. Trimming cost V 5 bases and J 3 bases, with 14 bases left between them. Germline lookup yields CDR1 SGHAT and CDR2 FQNNGV. The CDR3 DNA sequence: TGTGCCAGCAGCCCCGGACTAGGGGGCTACAATGAGCAGTTCTTC. Translating gives CASSPGLGGYNEQFF.